The 6 T cell receptor beta chains in this list originate from one sample, sequenced in a study of T cell responses to AZD1222 COVID-19 vaccine. Sequenced by immunoSEQ multiplex PCR; TCRdb stores in-frame clones only, minus some. The table lists about 94,000 clones, around 84% of them singletons, with 4.5% in the top ten. Material: peripheral blood, obtained 28 days after the second AZD1222 dose. The receptors stem from an adult who received the AZD1222 COVID-19 vaccine.

The chain links TRBV6-5 to TRBJ1-2, with D unclear. This CDR3 spans 14 amino acids. CDR1 and CDR2 from the germline V gene are MNHEY and SVGAGI. Trimming pared 8 bases from V and 6 bases from J, leaving 19 bases between. The chain's CDR3 is CASFLWGKGNGYTF. CDR3 bases: TGTGCCAGCTTCCTCTGGGGTAAAGGAAATGGCTACACCTTC.

This chain joins TRBV3-1 (or the pseudogene TRBV3-2) and TRBJ1-5; D is undetermined. CDR3 length: 15 residues. Germline loops: CDR1 LGHDT, CDR2 YNNKEL (reference sequence). Trimming took off 4 bases at V and 0 bases at J, with 10 bases between the two ends. This chain's CDR3 is CASSPRLFSNQPQHF. CDR3 coding DNA: TGTGCCAGCAGCCCTCGACTGTTTAGCAATCAGCCCCAGCATTTT.

The chain uses TRBV6-6 and TRBJ1-2; 10 bases match TRBD1. Looked up from germline, CDR1 is MNHNY and CDR2 is SVGAGI (reference sequence). The CDR3 has 16 amino acids. V dropped 6 bases and J dropped 8; count of bases not matched to a gene: 15. The CDR3 DNA reads as TGTGCCAGCAGCCACTCGGCGGGACAGGGGACGGGGGGCTACACCTTC. This translates into CASSHSAGQGTGGYTF.

The V call is TRBV19, the J call TRBJ2-1; TRBD2 agrees at 10 bases. The CDR3 is 15 amino acids. Trimming removed 2 bases from V and 7 bases from J; junction bases left unmatched: 5. CDR1 is LNHDA and CDR2 is SQIVND in the germline V gene (reference sequence). The CDR3 loop reads CASSITSGIGNEQFF. CDR3 sequence (DNA): TGTGCCAGTAGTATAACTAGCGGGATTGGGAATGAGCAGTTCTTC.

The chain links TRBV11-2 to TRBJ2-1, with D perhaps matching TRBD1 (6 bases). This CDR3 has 15 residues. Germline-derived CDR1 and CDR2 are SGHAT and FQNNGV. V was shortened by 0 bases and J by 7 bases, with 13 bases between the two germline ends. Here the CDR3 reads CASSLDPRDINEQFF. In nucleotides, the CDR3 is TGTGCCAGCAGCTTAGATCCCCGGGACATAAATGAGCAGTTCTTC. The entire variable domain, with the rest obtained from reference TRBV11-2 and TRBJ2-1, is as follows: EAGVAQSPRYKIIEKRQSVAFWCNPISGHATLYWYQQILGQGPKLLIQFQNNGVVDDSQLPKDRFSAERLKGVDSTLKIQPAKLEDSAVYLCASSLDPRDINEQFFGPGTRLTVL.

V and J are TRBV2 and TRBJ1-1, with D possibly matching TRBD1 (6 bases). The CDR3 totals 13 residues. The V end was cut by 10 bases, the J end by 1 base, with 13 bases between. Germline loops: CDR1 SNHLY, CDR2 FYNNEI. CDR3 sequence: CATRVGGNTEAFF. DNA for the CDR3: TGTGCCACGCGGGTAGGGGGGAACACTGAAGCTTTCTTT.